This T cell receptor (beta chain) was retrieved from a study of blood T cell repertoires in COVID-19. Using immunoSEQ multiplex PCR, the repertoire was profiled, and TCRdb retains in-frame clones only, with some absent. The profile shows over 200,000 clones, 85% to 90% of them singletons. CDR1 is SGHVS and CDR2 is FQNEAQ in the germline V gene. This CDR3 comprises 17 residues. The V gene end was trimmed by 2 bases and the J gene end by 3 bases; junction bases not matched to a gene: 12. The sequence came from a young man with COVID-19, enrolled during active disease. Sequenced input: peripheral blood. The chain couples TRBV7-8 to TRBJ2-7, with TRBD2 matching over 8 bases. This chain's CDR3 is CASSLKVSGTSDYEQYF. CDR3 in DNA: TGTGCCAGCAGCTTAAAAGTTAGCGGGACCTCCGACTACGAGCAGTACTTC.